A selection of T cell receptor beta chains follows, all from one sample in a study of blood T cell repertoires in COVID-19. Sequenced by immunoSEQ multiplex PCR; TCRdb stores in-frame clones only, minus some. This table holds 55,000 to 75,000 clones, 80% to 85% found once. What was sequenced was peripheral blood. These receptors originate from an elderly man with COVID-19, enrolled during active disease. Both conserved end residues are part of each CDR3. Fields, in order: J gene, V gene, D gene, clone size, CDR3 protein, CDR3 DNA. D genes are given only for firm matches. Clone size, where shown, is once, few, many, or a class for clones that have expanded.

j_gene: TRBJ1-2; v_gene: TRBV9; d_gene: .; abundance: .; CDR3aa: CASSVTGAEDGYTF; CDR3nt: TGTGCCAGCAGCGTAACTGGGGCAGAGGATGGCTACACCTTC
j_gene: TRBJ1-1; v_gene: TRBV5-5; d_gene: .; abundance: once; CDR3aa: CASSLIQNTEAFF; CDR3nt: TGTGCCAGCAGCTTGATACAGAACACTGAAGCTTTCTTT
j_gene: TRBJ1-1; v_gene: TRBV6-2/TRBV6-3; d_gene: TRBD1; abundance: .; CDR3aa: CASSFRGPDTEAFF; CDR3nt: TGTGCCAGCAGTTTCAGGGGGCCGGACACTGAAGCTTTCTTT
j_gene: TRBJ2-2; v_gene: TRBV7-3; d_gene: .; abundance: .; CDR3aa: CASSGRANTGELFF; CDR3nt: TGTGCCAGCAGCGGCAGGGCTAACACCGGGGAGCTGTTTTTT
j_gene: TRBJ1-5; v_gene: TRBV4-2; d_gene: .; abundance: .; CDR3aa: CASSQGGARQPQHF; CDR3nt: TGTGCCAGCAGCCAAGGGGGAGCCCGACAGCCCCAGCATTTT
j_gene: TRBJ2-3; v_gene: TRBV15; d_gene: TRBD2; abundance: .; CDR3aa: CATSGSTSGITDTQYF; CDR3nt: TGTGCCACCAGCGGGAGTACTAGCGGGATCACAGATACGCAGTATTTT
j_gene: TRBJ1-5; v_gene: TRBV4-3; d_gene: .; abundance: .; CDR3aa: CASSQDGAAYQPQHF; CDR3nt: TGCGCCAGCAGCCAAGATGGGGCAGCCTATCAGCCCCAGCATTTT
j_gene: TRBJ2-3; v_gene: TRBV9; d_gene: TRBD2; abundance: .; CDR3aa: CASSISGGAAATQYF; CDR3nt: TGTGCCAGCAGCATAAGCGGGGGGGCCGCAGCAACGCAGTATTTT
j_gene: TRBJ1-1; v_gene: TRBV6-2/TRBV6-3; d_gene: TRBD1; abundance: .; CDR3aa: CASSYLGTGGTEAFF; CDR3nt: TGTGCCAGCAGTTACCTCGGGACAGGGGGCACTGAAGCTTTCTTT
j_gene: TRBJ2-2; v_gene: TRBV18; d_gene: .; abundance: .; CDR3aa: CASSPNRANTGELFF; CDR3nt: TGTGCCAGCTCACCGAACAGGGCAAACACCGGGGAGCTGTTTTTT
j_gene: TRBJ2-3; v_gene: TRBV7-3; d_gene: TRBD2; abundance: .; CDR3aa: CASSPGLAGGTDTQYF; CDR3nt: TGTGCCAGCAGCCCCGGACTAGCGGGGGGCACAGATACGCAGTATTTT
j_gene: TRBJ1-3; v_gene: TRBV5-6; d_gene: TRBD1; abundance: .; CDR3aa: CASSLGQGMSGNTIYF; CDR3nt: TGTGCCAGCAGCTTGGGACAGGGGATGTCTGGAAACACCATATATTTT
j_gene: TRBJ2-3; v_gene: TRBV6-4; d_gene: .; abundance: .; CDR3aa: CASSVGANTDTQYF; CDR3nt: TGTGCCAGCAGTGTAGGGGCGAACACAGATACGCAGTATTTT
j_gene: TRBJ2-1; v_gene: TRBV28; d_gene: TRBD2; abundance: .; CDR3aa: CASSFRARLAGIYNEQFF; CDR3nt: TGTGCCAGCAGTTTCCGTGCCCGACTAGCGGGGATTTACAATGAGCAGTTCTTC
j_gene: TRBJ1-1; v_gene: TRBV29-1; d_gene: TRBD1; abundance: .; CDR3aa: CSVVGQGGTEAFF; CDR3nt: TGCAGCGTAGTCGGACAGGGAGGCACTGAAGCTTTCTTT
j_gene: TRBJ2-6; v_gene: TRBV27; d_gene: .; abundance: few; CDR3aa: CASSLAFSGANVLTF; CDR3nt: TGTGCCAGCAGTTTAGCGTTCTCTGGGGCCAACGTCCTGACTTTC
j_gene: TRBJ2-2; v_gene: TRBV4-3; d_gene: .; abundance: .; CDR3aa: CASSQDPPAGELFF; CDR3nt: TGCGCCAGCAGCCAAGATCCCCCCGCCGGGGAGCTGTTTTTT
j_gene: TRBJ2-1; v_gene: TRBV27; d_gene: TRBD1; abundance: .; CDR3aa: CASSSPGQGARNEQFF; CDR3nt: TGTGCCAGCAGTTCTCCGGGACAGGGGGCAAGAAATGAGCAGTTCTTC
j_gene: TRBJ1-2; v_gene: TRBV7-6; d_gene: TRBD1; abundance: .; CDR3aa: CASSSASTGLGGYTF; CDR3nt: TGTGCCAGCAGCTCAGCGTCGACAGGGTTGGGAGGCTACACCTTC
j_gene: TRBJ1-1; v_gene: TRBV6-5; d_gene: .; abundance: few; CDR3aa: CASSYSFGQGTEAFF; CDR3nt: TGTGCCAGCAGTTACTCGTTCGGGCAGGGCACTGAAGCTTTCTTT
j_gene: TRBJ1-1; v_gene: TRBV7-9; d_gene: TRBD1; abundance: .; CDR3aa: CASSRQGAGNTEAFF; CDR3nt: TGTGCCAGCAGCCGACAGGGGGCAGGGAACACTGAAGCTTTCTTT
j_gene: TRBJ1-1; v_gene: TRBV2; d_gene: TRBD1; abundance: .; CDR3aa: CASSLQGATEAFF; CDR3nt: TGTGCCAGCAGCCTACAGGGGGCAACTGAAGCTTTCTTT
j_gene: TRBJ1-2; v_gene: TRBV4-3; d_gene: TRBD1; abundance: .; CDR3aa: CASSQGTANYGYTF; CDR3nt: TGCGCCAGCAGCCAGGGGACAGCGAACTATGGCTACACCTTC
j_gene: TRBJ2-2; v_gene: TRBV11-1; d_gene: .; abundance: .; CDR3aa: CASSRGGNTGELFF; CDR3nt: TGTGCCAGCAGCCGCGGCGGGAACACCGGGGAGCTGTTTTTT
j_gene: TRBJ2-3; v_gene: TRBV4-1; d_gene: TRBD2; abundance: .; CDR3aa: CASTFTSAGTDTQYF; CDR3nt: TGCGCCAGTACTTTTACTAGCGCTGGCACAGATACGCAGTATTTT
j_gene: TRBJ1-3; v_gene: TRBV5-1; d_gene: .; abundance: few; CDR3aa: CASSLTGSGNTIYF; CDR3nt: TGCGCCAGCAGCTTAACGGGCTCTGGAAACACCATATATTTT
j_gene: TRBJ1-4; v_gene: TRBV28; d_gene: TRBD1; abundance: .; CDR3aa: CASSSLSGGGEKLFF; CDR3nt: TGTGCCAGCAGTTCCCTCTCAGGGGGCGGCGAAAAACTGTTTTTT
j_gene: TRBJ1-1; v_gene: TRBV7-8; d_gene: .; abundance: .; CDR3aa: CASSSSDLEAFF; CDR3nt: TGTGCCAGCAGCTCCTCGGACTTGGAAGCTTTCTTT
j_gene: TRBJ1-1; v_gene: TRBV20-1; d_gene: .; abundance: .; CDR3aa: CSASWGPADTEAFF; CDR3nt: TGCAGTGCTAGTTGGGGGCCGGCGGACACTGAAGCTTTCTTT
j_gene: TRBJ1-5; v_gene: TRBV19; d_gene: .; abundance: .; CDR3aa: CASRVTGDGSNQPQHF; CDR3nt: TGTGCCAGTAGGGTTACAGGTGATGGTAGCAATCAGCCCCAGCATTTT
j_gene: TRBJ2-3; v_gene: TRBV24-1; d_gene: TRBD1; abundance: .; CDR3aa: CATQGVGTDTQYF; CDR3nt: TGTGCCACCCAGGGGGTAGGCACAGATACGCAGTATTTT
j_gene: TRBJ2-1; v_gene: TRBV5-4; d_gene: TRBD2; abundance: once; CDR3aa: CASSLAAGGGLGNEQFF; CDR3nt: TGTGCCAGCAGCTTAGCAGCGGGGGGTGGCTTAGGGAATGAGCAGTTCTTC
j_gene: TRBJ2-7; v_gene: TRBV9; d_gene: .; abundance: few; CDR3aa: CASSVGGGYGEQYF; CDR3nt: TGTGCCAGCAGCGTAGGAGGTGGGTATGGCGAGCAGTACTTC
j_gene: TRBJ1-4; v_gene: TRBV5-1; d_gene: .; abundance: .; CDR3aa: CASSFGRGEKLFF; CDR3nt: TGCGCCAGCAGCTTCGGCAGGGGTGAAAAACTGTTTTTT
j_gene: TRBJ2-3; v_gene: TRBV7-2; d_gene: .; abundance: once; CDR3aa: CASSLAQGTDTQYF; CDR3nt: TGTGCCAGCAGCTTAGCGCAGGGGACAGATACGCAGTATTTT
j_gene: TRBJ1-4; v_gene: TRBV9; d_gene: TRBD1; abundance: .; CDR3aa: CASSLAGTGPEKLFF; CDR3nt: TGTGCCAGCAGCCTCGCCGGGACAGGGCCTGAAAAACTGTTTTTT
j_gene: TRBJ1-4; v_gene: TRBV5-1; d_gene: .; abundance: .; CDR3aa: CASSLTGTTNEKLFF; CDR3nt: TGCGCCAGCAGCTTAACAGGGACCACTAATGAAAAACTGTTTTTT
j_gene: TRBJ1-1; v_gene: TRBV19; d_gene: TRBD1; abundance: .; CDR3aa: CASSRTGGGTEAFF; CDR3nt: TGTGCCAGTAGTCGTACAGGGGGCGGCACTGAAGCTTTCTTT
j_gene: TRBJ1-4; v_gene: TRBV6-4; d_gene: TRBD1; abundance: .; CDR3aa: CASSAAGGGYEKLFF; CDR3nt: TGTGCCAGCAGTGCAGCAGGGGGCGGCTATGAAAAACTGTTTTTT
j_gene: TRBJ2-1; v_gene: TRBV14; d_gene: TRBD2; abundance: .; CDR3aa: CASSREQKPGLADFYNEQFF; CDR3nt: TGTGCCAGCAGCCGAGAACAGAAACCGGGACTAGCGGATTTCTACAATGAGCAGTTCTTC
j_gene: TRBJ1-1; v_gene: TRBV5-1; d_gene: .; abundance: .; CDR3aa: CASSLDRVTEAFF; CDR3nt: TGCGCCAGCAGCTTGGACAGGGTAACTGAAGCTTTCTTT
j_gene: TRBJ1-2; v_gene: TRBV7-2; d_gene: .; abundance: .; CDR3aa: CASSLGPEGGYTF; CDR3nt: TGTGCCAGCAGCTTAGGACCGGAGGGCGGCTACACCTTC
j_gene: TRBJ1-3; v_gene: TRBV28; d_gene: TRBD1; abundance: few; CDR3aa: CASGAGTGGNTIYF; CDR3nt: TGTGCCAGCGGTGCCGGGACAGGGGGAAACACCATATATTTT
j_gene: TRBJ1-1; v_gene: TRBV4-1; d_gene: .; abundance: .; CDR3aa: CASSQDGSGVRLNTEAFF; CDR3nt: TGCGCCAGCAGCCAAGATGGATCAGGGGTCCGCTTGAACACTGAAGCTTTCTTT
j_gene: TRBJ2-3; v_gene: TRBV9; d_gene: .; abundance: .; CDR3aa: CASSLFGGTDTQYF; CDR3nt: TGTGCCAGCAGCCTCTTCGGTGGCACAGATACGCAGTATTTT
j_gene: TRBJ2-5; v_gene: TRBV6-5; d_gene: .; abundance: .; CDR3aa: CASSRQATAGETQYF; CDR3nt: TGTGCCAGCAGTCGACAAGCGACAGCGGGCGAGACCCAGTACTTC
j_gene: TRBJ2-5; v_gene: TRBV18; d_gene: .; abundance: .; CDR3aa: CASSLQGRETQYF; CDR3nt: TGTGCCAGCTCACTCCAGGGAAGGGAGACCCAGTACTTC
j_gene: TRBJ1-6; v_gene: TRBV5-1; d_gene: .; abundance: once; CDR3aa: CASSQLSADSPLHF; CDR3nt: TGCGCCAGCAGCCAGTTATCTGCGGATTCACCCCTCCACTTT
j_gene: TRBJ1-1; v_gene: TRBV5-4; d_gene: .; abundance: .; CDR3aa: CASVGDTEAFF; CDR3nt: TGTGCCAGCGTCGGGGACACTGAAGCTTTCTTT
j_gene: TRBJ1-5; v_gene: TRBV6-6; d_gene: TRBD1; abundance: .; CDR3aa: CASSPISGTGTVLWTRSQHF; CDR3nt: TGTGCCAGCAGTCCTATATCCGGGACAGGGACCGTATTGTGGACTCGGTCCCAGCATTTT
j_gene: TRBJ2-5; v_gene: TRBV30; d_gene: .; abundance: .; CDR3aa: CAWSDREETQYF; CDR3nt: TGTGCCTGGAGTGACAGGGAAGAGACCCAGTACTTC
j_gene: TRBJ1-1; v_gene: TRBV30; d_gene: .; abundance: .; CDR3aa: CAWSRGGTVNTEAFF; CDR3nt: TGTGCCTGGAGTCGGGGCGGGACGGTGAACACTGAAGCTTTCTTT
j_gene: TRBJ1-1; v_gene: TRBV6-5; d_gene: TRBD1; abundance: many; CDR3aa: CASSYQGVDTEAFF; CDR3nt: TGTGCCAGCAGTTACCAGGGGGTGGACACTGAAGCTTTCTTT
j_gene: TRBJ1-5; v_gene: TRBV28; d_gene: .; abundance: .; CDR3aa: CASDTTLSNQPQHF; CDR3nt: TGTGCCAGCGATACGACACTGAGCAATCAGCCCCAGCATTTT
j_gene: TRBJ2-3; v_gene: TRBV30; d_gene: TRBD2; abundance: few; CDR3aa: CAWSVPSGSTDTQYF; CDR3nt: TGTGCCTGGAGTGTACCTAGCGGGAGCACAGATACGCAGTATTTT
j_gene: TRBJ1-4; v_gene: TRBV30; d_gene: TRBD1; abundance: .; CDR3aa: CAWSPTTGPRGKLFF; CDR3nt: TGTGCCTGGAGTCCCACAACAGGGCCCAGGGGGAAGCTGTTTTTT
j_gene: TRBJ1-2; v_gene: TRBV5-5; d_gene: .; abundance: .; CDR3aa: CASRMQQVSWGYTF; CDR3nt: TGTGCCAGCAGGATGCAGCAGGTTTCGTGGGGCTACACCTTC
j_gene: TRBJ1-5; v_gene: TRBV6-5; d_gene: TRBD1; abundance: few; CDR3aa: CATRQGRQPQHF; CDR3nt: TGTGCCACTAGACAGGGACGACAGCCCCAGCATTTT
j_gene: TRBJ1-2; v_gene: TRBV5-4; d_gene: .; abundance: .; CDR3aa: CASSLAVGTYGYTF; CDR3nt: TGTGCCAGCAGCTTGGCCGTGGGCACCTATGGCTACACCTTC